This T cell receptor (beta chain) was obtained from a study of shared clonotypes between healthy human individuals. The table came from immunoSEQ multiplex PCR; TCRdb's copy has only in-frame clones and leaves some out. The table records some 740,000 clones, 85% to 95% of them present only once. Positive CCR7 selection of CD45RO-negative cells yielded the naive CD8 cells, and terminally differentiated effector memory CD45RA+ cells were excluded. The TCR was taken from a young man in good health. The source material was naive CD8+ T cells sorted from blood.

CDR3 protein: CASSAWASTDTQYF. The CDR3 DNA reads TGTGCCAGCAGCGCGTGGGCTAGCACAGATACGCAGTATTTT. The chain has TRBV9 and TRBJ2-3, with D unresolved. The germline V and J ends were trimmed by 3 bases and 0 bases, with 8 bases remaining between them. The germline gives CDR1 SGDLS, CDR2 YYNGEE. CDR3 length: 14 residues. The full variable domain, completed using reference TRBV9 and TRBJ2-3, is DSGVTQTPKHLITATGQRVTLRCSPRSGDLSVYWYQQSLDQGLQFLIQYYNGEERAKGNILERFSAQQFPDLHSELNLSSLELGDSALYFCASSAWASTDTQYFGPGTRLTVL.